The 14 T cell receptor beta chains below were found in one sample sequenced in a study of cytotoxic CD8 clonotypes in ibrutinib-treated CLL. Using immunoSEQ multiplex PCR, the repertoire was profiled, and TCRdb retains in-frame clones only, with some absent. The table lists 250,000 to 350,000 clones, 60% to 80% of them singletons, with around 6% in the top ten. The source was PBMCs, collected at disease progression, from a patient treated with ibrutinib. These receptors all come from a human donor with chronic lymphocytic leukemia.

V usage is TRBV4-1 and J usage is TRBJ1-5; TRBD1 aligns across 7 bases. The CDR3 contains 17 residues. Germline-derived CDR1 and CDR2 are MGHRA and YSYEKL. V shed 0 bases and J 3 bases; nucleotides not matched to a gene: 8. CDR3 DNA sequence: TGCGCCAGCAGCCAAGATCCCGACAGGGCGGACAATCAGCCCCAGCATTTT. Its translation is CASSQDPDRADNQPQHF.

V gene TRBV11-3 combines with J gene TRBJ2-7; TRBD2 might be the D (6 bases). The germline CDR1 and CDR2 sequences are SGHNT and YENEEA. V shed 4 bases and J shed 2 bases, with 9 bases lying between them. This CDR3 contains 13 residues. The CDR3 DNA follows: TGTGCCAGCAGCTATAGCGGTACCTACGAGCAGTACTTC. It yields the protein CASSYSGTYEQYF.

This sequence joins TRBV11-2 and TRBJ2-7; D possibly corresponds to TRBD2 (6 bases). The CDR3 loop spans 14 amino acids. V was pared by 5 bases and J by 2 bases, with 13 bases between. Per the germline V gene, CDR1 is SGHAT and CDR2 is FQNNGV. The CDR3 protein is CASSPPGLPYEQYF. The CDR3 DNA reads as TGTGCCAGCAGCCCACCGGGACTGCCCTACGAGCAGTACTTC.

V is TRBV14 and J is TRBJ1-2; 8 bases match TRBD1. The CDR3 spans 18 residues. CDR1 SGHDN and CDR2 FVKESK come from the germline V gene. V gave up 0 bases and J gave up 9 bases; unmatched junction bases: 18. In DNA, the CDR3 is TGTGCCAGCAGCCAAGATGGGGACAGGCAGACCCGCCTATGGAGCTACACCTTC. It is translated as CASSQDGDRQTRLWSYTF. Together with reference TRBV14 and TRBJ1-2, the CDR3 gives the full variable domain: EAGVTQFPSHSVIEKGQTVTLRCDPISGHDNLYWYRRVMGKEIKFLLHFVKESKQDESGMPNNRFLAERTGGTYSTLKVQPAELEDSGVYFCASSQDGDRQTRLWSYTFGSGTRLTVV.

This clone came up once. The V and J genes are TRBV28 and TRBJ2-5, with 9 bases that match TRBD2. The CDR3 is made up of 15 amino acids. V was pared by 5 bases and J by 1 base, with 5 bases of the junction left unmatched. CDR1 and CDR2 from the germline V gene are MDHEN and SYDVKM. The CDR3 bases are TGTGCCAGCAGTACTCTAGCGGGGACCCAAGAGACCCAGTACTTC. This translates into CASSTLAGTQETQYF.

This clone appeared once. V and J are TRBV10-3 and TRBJ2-2; D is unresolved. V gave up 5 bases and J gave up 5 bases, with 21 bases separating them. This CDR3 is built from 17 residues. The germline CDR1 and CDR2 sequences are ENHRY and SYGVKD. The CDR3 region has the DNA TGTGCCATCAGTCAAGGACGGGCCGACGGAGAGACCGGGGAGCTGTTTTTT. Translated: CAISQGRADGETGELFF.

Only one count was recorded for this clone. The rearrangement uses TRBV5-8 and TRBJ1-1, with D possibly TRBD1 on 5 matching bases. The CDR3 runs to 13 residues. In germline, CDR1 is SGHTS, CDR2 YDEGEE. V lost 2 bases to trimming and J lost 1 base, with 6 bases between them. CDR3 region: CASSFGANTEAFF. Here the CDR3 DNA reads TGTGCCAGCAGCTTCGGGGCGAACACTGAAGCTTTCTTT.

The chain couples TRBV19 to TRBJ1-2; a possible D gene is TRBD1 (6 bases). The CDR3 loop spans 13 amino acids. Germline CDR1 reads LNHDA; CDR2 reads SQIVND (reference sequence). The ends were cut back, 6 bases at V and 8 bases at J, with 16 bases in the middle. CDR3 protein: CASSVTKGGGYTF. CDR3 DNA: TGTGCCAGTAGCGTGACAAAAGGGGGAGGCTACACCTTC.

The chain links TRBV28 to TRBJ2-3; perhaps TRBD2 as D (6 bases). The CDR3 sequence is 15 residues long. In germline, CDR1 is MDHEN, CDR2 SYDVKM. The ends were cut back, 4 bases at V and 2 bases at J, with 13 bases in the middle. The CDR3 DNA is TGTGCCAGCAGTTCCCCTAGCGCCCTCACAGATACGCAGTATTTT. The encoded protein is CASSSPSALTDTQYF.

This clone was recorded only once. The chain couples TRBV6-7 to TRBJ2-1; D not certain. TRBV6-7 is noted as an ORF with a role that remains uncertain. The V and J ends lost 0 bases and 4 bases respectively, with 13 bases between them. CDR3 length: 16 residues. This chain's CDR3 is CASSYSNAVNYNEQFF. The DNA of the CDR3 is TGTGCCAGCAGTTACTCGAATGCGGTGAATTACAATGAGCAGTTCTTC.

This rearrangement joins TRBV7-2 to TRBJ1-2, with 11 bases identical to TRBD1. The ends lost 4 bases at V and 8 bases at J; junction bases unmatched: 6. CDR1 and CDR2 (germline): SGHTA, FQGNSA. This CDR3 region has 14 residues. As DNA, the CDR3 is TGTGCCAGCAGCTCCGCCGGGACAGGGGGGGGCTACACCTTC. Translating it yields CASSSAGTGGGYTF. Supplemented by reference TRBV7-2 and TRBJ1-2, the full variable domain reads GAGVSQSPSNKVTEKGKDVELRCDPISGHTALYWYRQSLGQGLEFLIYFQGNSAPDKSGLPSDRFSAERTGGSVSTLTIQRTQQEDSAVYLCASSSAGTGGGYTFGSGTRLTVV.

V gene TRBV5-4 combines with J gene TRBJ2-5, with 9 bases lining up with TRBD1. V dropped 0 bases and J dropped 0; count of bases not matched to a gene: 6. Germline V gene sequence: CDR1 SGHNT, CDR2 YYREEE (reference sequence). This CDR3 is 17 amino acids long. The CDR3 sequence is CASSLGLGTGNQETQYF. DNA of the CDR3: TGTGCCAGCAGCTTGGGATTGGGGACAGGGAACCAAGAGACCCAGTACTTC.

This clone was recorded once. The V call is TRBV5-1, the J call TRBJ2-5; 7 nucleotides match TRBD2. In germline, CDR1 is SGHRS, CDR2 YFSETQ. The CDR3 loop spans 13 amino acids. Trimming at V came to 4 bases and at J to 2 bases, leaving 2 bases not matched to a gene. CDR3 region: CASSPGLQETQYF. The CDR3 DNA reads as TGCGCCAGCAGCCCGGGACTACAAGAGACCCAGTACTTC.

This clone showed up just a few times. This rearrangement joins TRBV6-5 to TRBJ2-3; TRBD1 or TRBD2 may be the D gene (5 bases each). V was pared by 5 bases and J by 5 bases, with 11 bases between. Germline lookup yields CDR1 MNHEY and CDR2 SVGAGI. The CDR3 has 13 amino acids. The CDR3 DNA reads TGTGCCAGCAGTCGGGACCGCCAAGATACGCAGTATTTT. Translation: CASSRDRQDTQYF.